This TCR beta chain emerged from a study of Ad26.COV2.S vaccination and SARS-CoV-2 variants. The treatment is: some 19 received Ad26.COV2.S at low or high dose, single or two shots; a few received placebo; per-sample allocation not given. Sampling happened 63 days after the first vaccine or placebo injection. Sequencing used immunoSEQ multiplex PCR; TCRdb keeps in-frame clones, though not all of them. The sample includes 300,000 to 350,000 clones, 65% to 90% of them seen just once. Germline CDR1 and CDR2: MDHEN and SYDVKM. CDR3 length equals 14 residues. V lost 3 bases and J 4 bases, leaving 13 bases between the germline ends.

The specimen comprised peripheral blood, sampled in a trial of Ad26.COV2.S vaccine versus placebo. The source is a person between 18 and 65 years old who received the Ad26.COV2.S COVID-19 vaccine or a placebo. The chain is built from TRBV28 and TRBJ2-7, with a weak D call TRBD1 (5 bases). The CDR3 coding sequence is TGTGCCAGCAGTTTGGTACAGGTTGGTTACGAGCAGTACTTC. Its protein is CASSLVQVGYEQYF.